Listed here are 6 T cell receptor beta chains from one sample, sequenced in a study of early T cells in non-severe SARS-CoV-2 infection. TCRdb re-derived calls from the 5' RACE reads in MiXCR, one entry per CDR3 protein. The sample contains approximately 64,000 distinct CDR3 sequences, just over 20% of which appear only once. The source material was whole blood, sampled at baseline. The receptors come from an adult who was a healthcare worker with PCR-confirmed SARS-CoV-2 infection or an uninfected control (not recorded which).

The chain joins TRBV18 to TRBJ1-2, with D tentatively TRBD1 (5 bases). CDR1 is KGHSH, CDR2 LQKENI, per germline. V lost 6 bases and J lost 8, with 13 bases in between. CDR3 length: 12 amino acids. CDR3 loop: CASSRGGDGYTF. The CDR3 DNA is TGTGCCAGCTCCCGGGGCGGGGACGGCTACACCTTC.

The V call is TRBV29-1, the J call TRBJ2-1; perhaps TRBD1 as D (6 bases). V was trimmed by 5 bases and J by 5 bases, leaving 16 bases between them. This CDR3 region has 14 residues. Germline V CDR1 and CDR2: SQVTM, ANQGSEA. Here the CDR3 reads CSVLAPKGDNEQFF. The CDR3 DNA reads as TGCAGCGTTTTAGCCCCGAAGGGGGACAATGAGCAGTTCTTC.

This clonotype was counted ten times or more. The gene calls are TRBV4-1 and TRBJ2-3, with 10 bases fitting TRBD1. J was trimmed by 2 bases and V by 3 bases; bases with no gene match: 8. This CDR3 region has 17 residues. Germline CDR1 and CDR2: MGHRA and YSYEKL. DNA for the CDR3: TGCGCCAGCAGCCATGAACCGGGACAGGGGATCACAGATACGCAGTATTTT. It is translated as CASSHEPGQGITDTQYF.

This clonotype was found a few times. The CDR3 here is CASSRLGASSYEQYF. The CDR3, as DNA: TGTGCCAGCAGCCGTTTGGGCGCGAGCTCCTACGAGCAGTACTTC. The rearrangement uses TRBV14 and TRBJ2-7; D is unresolved. Per germline, CDR1 SGHDN and CDR2 FVKESK. The CDR3 runs to 15 residues. The ends were cut back, 4 bases at V and 0 bases at J, with 13 bases in the middle.

The chain couples TRBV5-6 to TRBJ1-2, with TRBD1 matching over 10 bases. This CDR3 has 15 amino acids. J lost 3 bases, V lost 1 base, and 3 bases had no gene match. Germline-derived CDR1 and CDR2 are SGHDT and YYEEEE. The CDR3, as DNA: TGTGCCAGCAGCTTGTGGGGACAGGGGTACTATGGCTACACCTTC. Amino acids: CASSLWGQGYYGYTF. Combining the CDR3 with reference TRBV5-6 and TRBJ1-2 gives the whole variable domain DAGVTQSPTHLIKTRGQQVTLRCSPKSGHDTVSWYQQALGQGPQFIFQYYEEEERQRGNFPDRFSGHQFPNYSSELNVNALLLGDSALYLCASSLWGQGYYGYTFGSGTRLTVV.

The gene calls are TRBV6-1 and TRBJ2-1; unclear D gene. CDR1 and CDR2 from the germline V gene are MNHNS and SASEGT. The germline V and J ends were trimmed by 3 bases and 7 bases, with 16 bases remaining between them. The length of the CDR3 is 15 residues. The CDR3 DNA is TGTGCCAGCAGTGACCAGCCCCACCATGGGAATGAGCAGTTCTTC. Amino acids: CASSDQPHHGNEQFF.